Listed below are T cell receptor beta chains from one sample, sequenced in a study of cytomegalovirus exposure and HLA in healthy donors. Some clones are missing from TCRdb's copy, which holds only in-frame ones; the method was immunoSEQ multiplex PCR. The table has under 120,000 clones, approximately 70% seen once; the top ten hold roughly 10%. The material sequenced was PBMCs. Every receptor here comes from a middle-aged man in good health and CMV-seropositive. CDR3s include the opening cysteine and the closing phenylalanine or tryptophan. The D gene is left open where the match is weak. Clone size is not always given. Where it is, it says once, few, many or a class for expanded clones.

clone_size: -
d_call: -
v_call: TRBV19
j_call: TRBJ1-1
cdr3_nt: TGTGCCAGTAGTATTGAGTTGAACACTGAAGCTTTCTTT
cdr3_aa: CASSIELNTEAFF

clone_size: few
d_call: TRBD1
v_call: TRBV4-2
j_call: TRBJ1-1
cdr3_nt: TGTGCCAGCAGCCGACCCCCGGGACAGGGGATCAACACTGAAGCTTTCTTT
cdr3_aa: CASSRPPGQGINTEAFF

clone_size: -
d_call: TRBD2
v_call: TRBV4-2
j_call: TRBJ2-3
cdr3_nt: TGTGCCAGCAGCCAGGCTACTAGCGGGAGGGCAGATACGCAGTATTTT
cdr3_aa: CASSQATSGRADTQYF

clone_size: -
d_call: TRBD2
v_call: TRBV19
j_call: TRBJ2-1
cdr3_nt: TGTGCCAGTAGTCTCGCCAGACTAGCGGGAGGGCCAGATGAGCAGTTCTTC
cdr3_aa: CASSLARLAGGPDEQFF

clone_size: few
d_call: -
v_call: TRBV7-9
j_call: TRBJ1-1
cdr3_nt: TGTGCCAGCGTCGATGGGGGGGTAACTGAAGCTTTCTTT
cdr3_aa: CASVDGGVTEAFF

clone_size: -
d_call: TRBD1
v_call: TRBV30
j_call: TRBJ1-1
cdr3_nt: TGTGCCTGGAGCCCCAACAGGGGTTTCACTGAAGCTTTCTTT
cdr3_aa: CAWSPNRGFTEAFF

clone_size: -
d_call: -
v_call: TRBV19
j_call: TRBJ2-5
cdr3_nt: TGTGCCAGTAGTATACAGGTTCAAGAGACCCAGTACTTC
cdr3_aa: CASSIQVQETQYF

clone_size: -
d_call: -
v_call: TRBV29-1
j_call: TRBJ2-3
cdr3_nt: TGCAGCGTTGAATCAGCGCTCACTAGCACAGATACGCAGTATTTT
cdr3_aa: CSVESALTSTDTQYF

clone_size: -
d_call: -
v_call: TRBV7-9
j_call: TRBJ1-4
cdr3_nt: TGTGCCAGCAGCCTCAGTGAAAAACTGTTTTTT
cdr3_aa: CASSLSEKLFF

clone_size: -
d_call: -
v_call: TRBV21-1
j_call: TRBJ1-4
cdr3_nt: TGTGCCAGCAGCAAAGCCCTTGAGGACAGGGGCACTAATGAAAAACTGTTTTTT
cdr3_aa: CASSKALEDRGTNEKLFF

clone_size: -
d_call: -
v_call: TRBV11-1
j_call: TRBJ2-2
cdr3_nt: TGTGCCAGCAGCTTAGAGAGAGTCACCGGGGAGCTGTTTTTT
cdr3_aa: CASSLERVTGELFF

clone_size: -
d_call: TRBD1
v_call: TRBV19
j_call: TRBJ1-2
cdr3_nt: TGTGCCAGTAGTATAGGGGGACAGCACATTCATGGCTACACCTTC
cdr3_aa: CASSIGGQHIHGYTF

clone_size: -
d_call: TRBD1
v_call: TRBV30
j_call: TRBJ2-6
cdr3_nt: TGTGCCAGCCACCGGGACAGGGGGCGATCTGGGGCCAACGTCCTGACTTTC
cdr3_aa: CASHRDRGRSGANVLTF

clone_size: -
d_call: TRBD2
v_call: TRBV11-2
j_call: TRBJ2-2
cdr3_nt: TGTGCCAGCAGCTACGACGGTCTAGCGGGACACGGGGAGCTGTTTTTT
cdr3_aa: CASSYDGLAGHGELFF

clone_size: -
d_call: TRBD2
v_call: TRBV18
j_call: TRBJ2-1
cdr3_nt: TGTGCCAGCTCGCAATCCGGGACTAGCGGGACTAGCGGGCAGTTCTTC
cdr3_aa: CASSQSGTSGTSGQFF

clone_size: -
d_call: TRBD1
v_call: TRBV7-3
j_call: TRBJ2-3
cdr3_nt: TGTGCCAGCAGTCCGGACAGGCCCACAGATACGCAGTATTTT
cdr3_aa: CASSPDRPTDTQYF

clone_size: -
d_call: -
v_call: TRBV5-4
j_call: TRBJ1-5
cdr3_nt: TGTGCCAGCAGCTTGATTGGGAAGGGGCAAGGCAATCAGCCCCAGCATTTT
cdr3_aa: CASSLIGKGQGNQPQHF

clone_size: -
d_call: TRBD1
v_call: TRBV6-5
j_call: TRBJ1-1
cdr3_nt: TGTGCCACCGGGACAGGGCGGAACGCTGAAGCTTTCTTT
cdr3_aa: CATGTGRNAEAFF

clone_size: -
d_call: -
v_call: TRBV30
j_call: TRBJ2-3
cdr3_nt: TGTGCCTGGAGGGCGCAGGGGTTGAATACGCAGTATTTT
cdr3_aa: CAWRAQGLNTQYF

clone_size: -
d_call: TRBD2
v_call: TRBV5-4
j_call: TRBJ2-3
cdr3_nt: TGTGCCAGCAGCTCCCGCAAGACTAGCGGGAGCACAGATACGCAGTATTTT
cdr3_aa: CASSSRKTSGSTDTQYF

clone_size: -
d_call: -
v_call: TRBV4-3
j_call: TRBJ2-3
cdr3_nt: TGCGCCAGCAGCCAAGAGGCAGGGGACGGTACGCAGTATTTT
cdr3_aa: CASSQEAGDGTQYF

clone_size: once
d_call: TRBD2
v_call: TRBV10-1
j_call: TRBJ2-1
cdr3_nt: TGCGCCAGCAGTGGTACTAGCGCAAATGAGCAGTTCTTC
cdr3_aa: CASSGTSANEQFF

clone_size: once
d_call: TRBD1
v_call: TRBV5-5
j_call: TRBJ1-5
cdr3_nt: TGTGCCAGCAGCTTCCCAGGGGGCACTCAGCCCCAGCATTTT
cdr3_aa: CASSFPGGTQPQHF

clone_size: -
d_call: TRBD1
v_call: TRBV10-1
j_call: TRBJ2-3
cdr3_nt: TGCGCCAGCGGTGGTGGACAGGGGATGACAGATACGCAGTATTTT
cdr3_aa: CASGGGQGMTDTQYF

clone_size: -
d_call: -
v_call: TRBV7-9
j_call: TRBJ2-3
cdr3_nt: TGTGCCAGCAGCTCCGAGGGGGTCGATACGCAGTATTTT
cdr3_aa: CASSSEGVDTQYF

clone_size: -
d_call: -
v_call: TRBV5-4
j_call: TRBJ1-2
cdr3_nt: TGTGCCAGCAGCCCGATCAACAGGGAAGGCAACTATGGCTACACCTTC
cdr3_aa: CASSPINREGNYGYTF

clone_size: -
d_call: -
v_call: TRBV2
j_call: TRBJ1-1
cdr3_nt: TGTGCCACCTCACAGGGCCGGGCAAACACTGAAGCTTTCTTT
cdr3_aa: CATSQGRANTEAFF

clone_size: -
d_call: TRBD1
v_call: TRBV5-1
j_call: TRBJ2-1
cdr3_nt: TGCGCCAGCAGCTTGGCCGGGACAGGGGATGAGCAGTTCTTC
cdr3_aa: CASSLAGTGDEQFF

clone_size: -
d_call: TRBD2
v_call: TRBV14
j_call: TRBJ2-7
cdr3_nt: TGTGCCAGCAGCCCCGGACTAGCGGGAGAAAACGAGCAGTACTTC
cdr3_aa: CASSPGLAGENEQYF

clone_size: few
d_call: TRBD2
v_call: TRBV6-1
j_call: TRBJ2-2
cdr3_nt: TGTGCCGGGGTTGGCGGGAGGGGTAACACCGGGGAGCTGTTTTTT
cdr3_aa: CAGVGGRGNTGELFF

clone_size: medium-sized
d_call: TRBD2
v_call: TRBV7-9
j_call: TRBJ2-2
cdr3_nt: TGTGCCAGCAGCTTGGCTAGCGGGATTGCCGGGGAGCTGTTTTTT
cdr3_aa: CASSLASGIAGELFF

clone_size: -
d_call: -
v_call: TRBV19
j_call: TRBJ1-5
cdr3_nt: TGTGCCAGTGAGGAGGGTTTAAATCAGCCCCAGCATTTT
cdr3_aa: CASEEGLNQPQHF

clone_size: -
d_call: TRBD2
v_call: TRBV9
j_call: TRBJ2-2
cdr3_nt: TGTGCCAGCAGCCCAACGTCGCAGGGAGGGACCGGGGAGCTGTTTTTT
cdr3_aa: CASSPTSQGGTGELFF